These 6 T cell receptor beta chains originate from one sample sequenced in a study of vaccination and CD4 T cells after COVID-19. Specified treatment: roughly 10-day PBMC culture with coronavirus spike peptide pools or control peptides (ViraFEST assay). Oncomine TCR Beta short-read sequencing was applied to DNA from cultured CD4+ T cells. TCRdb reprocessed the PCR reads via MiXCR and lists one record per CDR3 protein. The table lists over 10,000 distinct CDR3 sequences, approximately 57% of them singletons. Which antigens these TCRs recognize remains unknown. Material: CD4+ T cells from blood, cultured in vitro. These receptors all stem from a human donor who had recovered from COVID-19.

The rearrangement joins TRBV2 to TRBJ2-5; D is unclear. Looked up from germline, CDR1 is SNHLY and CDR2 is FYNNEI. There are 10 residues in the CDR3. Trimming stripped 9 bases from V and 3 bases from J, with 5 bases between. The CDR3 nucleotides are TGTGCCAGTGAAGAAGAGACCCAGTACTTC. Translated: CASEEETQYF.

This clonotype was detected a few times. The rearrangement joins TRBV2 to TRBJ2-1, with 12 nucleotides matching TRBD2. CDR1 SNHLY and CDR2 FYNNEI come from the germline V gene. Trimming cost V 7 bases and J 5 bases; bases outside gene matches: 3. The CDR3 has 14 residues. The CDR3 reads CASIGLAGNNEQFF. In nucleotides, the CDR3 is TGTGCCAGCATCGGACTAGCGGGAAACAATGAGCAGTTCTTC.

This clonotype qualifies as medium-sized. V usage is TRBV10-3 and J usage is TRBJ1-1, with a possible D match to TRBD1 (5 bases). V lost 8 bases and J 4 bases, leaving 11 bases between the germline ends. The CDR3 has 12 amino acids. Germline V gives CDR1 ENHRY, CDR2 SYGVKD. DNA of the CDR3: TGTGCCATCGGGGTGGGGCTCACTGAAGCTTTCTTT. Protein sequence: CAIGVGLTEAFF.

CDR3 sequence: CASSRWDLDTDTQYF. In DNA form, the CDR3 reads TGTGCCAGCAGCCGATGGGACCTCGACACAGATACGCAGTATTTT. The chain joins TRBV7-9 to TRBJ2-3; D possibly uses TRBD1 or TRBD2 (5 bases each). The V end lost 5 bases, the J end lost 2 bases, and 14 bases lay between the germline ends. This CDR3 comprises 15 residues. The germline V gene has CDR1 SEHNR and CDR2 FQNEAQ (reference sequence).

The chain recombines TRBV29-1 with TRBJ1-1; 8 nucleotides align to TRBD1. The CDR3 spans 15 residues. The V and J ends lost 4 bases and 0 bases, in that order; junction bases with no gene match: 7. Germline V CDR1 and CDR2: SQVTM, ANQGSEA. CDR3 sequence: CSVGIPDRVNTEAFF. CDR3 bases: TGCAGCGTTGGGATACCGGACAGGGTGAACACTGAAGCTTTCTTT.

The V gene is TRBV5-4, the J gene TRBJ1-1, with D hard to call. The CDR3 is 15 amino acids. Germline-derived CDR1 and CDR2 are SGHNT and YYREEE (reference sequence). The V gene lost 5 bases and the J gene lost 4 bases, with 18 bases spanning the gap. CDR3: CASRMTWEVRTEAFF. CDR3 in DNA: TGTGCCAGCAGGATGACCTGGGAGGTGCGCACTGAAGCTTTCTTT. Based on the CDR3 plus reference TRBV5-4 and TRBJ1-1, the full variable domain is ETGVTQSPTHLIKTRGQQVTLRCSSQSGHNTVSWYQQALGQGPQFIFQYYREEENGRGNFPPRFSGLQFPNYSSELNVNALELDDSALYLCASRMTWEVRTEAFFGQGTRLTVV.